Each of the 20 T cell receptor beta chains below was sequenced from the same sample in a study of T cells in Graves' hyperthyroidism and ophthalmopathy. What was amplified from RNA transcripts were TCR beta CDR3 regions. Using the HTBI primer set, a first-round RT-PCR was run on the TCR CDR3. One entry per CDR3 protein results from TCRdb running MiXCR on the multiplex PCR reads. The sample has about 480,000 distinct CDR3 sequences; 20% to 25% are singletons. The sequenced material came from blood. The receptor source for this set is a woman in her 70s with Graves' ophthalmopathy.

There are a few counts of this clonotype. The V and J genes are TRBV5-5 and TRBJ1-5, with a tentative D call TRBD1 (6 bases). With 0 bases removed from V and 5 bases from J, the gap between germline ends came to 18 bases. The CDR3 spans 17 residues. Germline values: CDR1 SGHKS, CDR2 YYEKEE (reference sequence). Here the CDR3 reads CASSLVLRLRGDQPQHF. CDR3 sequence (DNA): TGTGCCAGCAGCTTGGTTCTTCGGCTAAGGGGGGATCAGCCCCAGCATTTT.

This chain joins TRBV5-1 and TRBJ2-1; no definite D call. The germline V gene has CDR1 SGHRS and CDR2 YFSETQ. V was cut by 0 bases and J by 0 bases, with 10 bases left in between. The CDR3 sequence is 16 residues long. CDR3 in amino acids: CASSLDPQSSYNEQFF. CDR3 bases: TGCGCCAGCAGCTTGGACCCGCAAAGCTCCTACAATGAGCAGTTCTTC.

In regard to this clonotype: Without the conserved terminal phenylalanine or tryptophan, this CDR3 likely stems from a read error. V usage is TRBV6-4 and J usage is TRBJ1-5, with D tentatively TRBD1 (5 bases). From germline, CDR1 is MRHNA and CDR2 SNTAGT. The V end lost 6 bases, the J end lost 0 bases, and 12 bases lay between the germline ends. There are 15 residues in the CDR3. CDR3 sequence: CASRLAGNSNQPQHL. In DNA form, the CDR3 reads TGTGCCAGCAGACTAGCAGGGAATAGCAATCAGCCCCAGCATTTG.

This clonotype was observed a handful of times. CDR3 loop: CAWSAGRNYGYTF. As DNA, the CDR3 is TGTGCCTGGAGTGCCGGGCGGAACTATGGCTACACCTTC. The J gene is TRBJ1-2, the V gene TRBV30; D remains ambiguous. The ends were cut back, 1 base at V and 2 bases at J, with 8 bases in the middle. Germline V gene data show CDR1 as GTSNPN and CDR2 as SVGIG (reference sequence). The CDR3 contains 13 residues. Drawing the rest from reference TRBV30 and TRBJ1-2, the complete variable domain is SQTIHQWPATLVQPVGSPLSLECTVEGTSNPNLYWYRQAAGRGLQLLFYSVGIGQISSEVPQNLSASRPQDRQFILSSKKLLLSDSGFYLCAWSAGRNYGYTFGSGTRLTVV.

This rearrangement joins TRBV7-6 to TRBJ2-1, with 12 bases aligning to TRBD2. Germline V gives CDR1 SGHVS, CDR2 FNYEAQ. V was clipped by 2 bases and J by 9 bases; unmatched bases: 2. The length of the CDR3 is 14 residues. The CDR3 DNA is TGTGCCAGCAGCTTACTAGCGGGGGGGGGTGAGCAGTTCTTC. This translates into CASSLLAGGGEQFF.

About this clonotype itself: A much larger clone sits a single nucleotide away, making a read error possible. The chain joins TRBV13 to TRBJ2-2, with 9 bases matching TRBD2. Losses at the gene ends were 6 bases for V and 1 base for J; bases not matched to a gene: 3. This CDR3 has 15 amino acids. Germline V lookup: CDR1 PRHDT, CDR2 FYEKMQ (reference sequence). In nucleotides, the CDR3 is TGTGCCAGCAGAGGGACTAGCTGGAACACCGGGGAGCTGTTTTTT. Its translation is CASRGTSWNTGELFF.

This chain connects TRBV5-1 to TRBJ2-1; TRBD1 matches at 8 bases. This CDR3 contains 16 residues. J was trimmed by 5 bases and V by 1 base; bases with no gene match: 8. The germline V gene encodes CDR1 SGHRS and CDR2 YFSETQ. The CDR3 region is CASSLILGQGNNEQFF. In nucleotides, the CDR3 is TGCGCCAGCAGCTTGATTCTAGGACAGGGTAACAATGAGCAGTTCTTC.

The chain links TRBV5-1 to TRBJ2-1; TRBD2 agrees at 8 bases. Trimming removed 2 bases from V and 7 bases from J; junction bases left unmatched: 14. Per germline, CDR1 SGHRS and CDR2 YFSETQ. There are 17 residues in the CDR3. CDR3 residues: CASSFYSGSLSGNEQFF. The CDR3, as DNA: TGCGCCAGCAGCTTTTACAGCGGGAGTTTGAGTGGAAATGAGCAGTTCTTC.

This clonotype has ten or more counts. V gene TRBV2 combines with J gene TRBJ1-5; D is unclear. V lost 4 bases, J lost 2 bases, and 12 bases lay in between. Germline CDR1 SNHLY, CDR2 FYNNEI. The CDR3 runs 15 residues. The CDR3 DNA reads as TGTGCCAGCAGTGGAACAGTTGGCGGCAATCAGCCCCAGCATTTT. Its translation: CASSGTVGGNQPQHF.

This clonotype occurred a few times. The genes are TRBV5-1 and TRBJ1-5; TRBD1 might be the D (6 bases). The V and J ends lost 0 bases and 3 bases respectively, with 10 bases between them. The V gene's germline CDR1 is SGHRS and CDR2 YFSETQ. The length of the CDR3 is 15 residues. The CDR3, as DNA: TGCGCCAGCAGCTTGGCAGGGGTAAACAATCAGCCCCAGCATTTT. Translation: CASSLAGVNNQPQHF. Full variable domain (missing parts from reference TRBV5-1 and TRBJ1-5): KAGVTQTPRYLIKTRGQQVTLSCSPISGHRSVSWYQQTPGQGLQFLFEYFSETQRNKGNFPGRFSGRQFSNSRSEMNVSTLELGDSALYLCASSLAGVNNQPQHFGDGTRLSIL.

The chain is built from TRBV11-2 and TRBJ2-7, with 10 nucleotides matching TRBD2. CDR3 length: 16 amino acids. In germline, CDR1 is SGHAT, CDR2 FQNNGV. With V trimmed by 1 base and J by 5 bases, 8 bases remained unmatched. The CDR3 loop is CASSLASGTSANEQYF. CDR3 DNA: TGTGCCAGCAGCTTAGCTTCTGGGACTAGCGCCAACGAGCAGTACTTC.

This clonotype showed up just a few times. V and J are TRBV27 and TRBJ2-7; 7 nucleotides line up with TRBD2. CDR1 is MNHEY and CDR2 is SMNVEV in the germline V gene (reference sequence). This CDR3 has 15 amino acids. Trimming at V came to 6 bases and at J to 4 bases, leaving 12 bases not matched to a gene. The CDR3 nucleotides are TGTGCCAGCAGCAGATCCTTGGGAGGGCTATACGAGCAGTACTTC. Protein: CASSRSLGGLYEQYF.

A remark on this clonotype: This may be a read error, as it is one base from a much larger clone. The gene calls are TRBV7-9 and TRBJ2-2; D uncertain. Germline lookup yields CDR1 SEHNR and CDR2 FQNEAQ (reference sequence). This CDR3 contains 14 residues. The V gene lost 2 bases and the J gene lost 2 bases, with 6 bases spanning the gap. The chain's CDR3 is CASSLWLNTGELFF. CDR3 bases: TGTGCCAGCAGCTTATGGCTTAACACCGGGGAGCTGTTTTTT. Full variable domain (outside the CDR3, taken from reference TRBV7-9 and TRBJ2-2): DTGVSQNPRHKITKRGQNVTFRCDPISEHNRLYWYRQTLGQGPEFLTYFQNEAQLEKSRLLSDRFSAERPKGSFSTLEIQRTEQGDSAMYLCASSLWLNTGELFFGEGSRLTVL.

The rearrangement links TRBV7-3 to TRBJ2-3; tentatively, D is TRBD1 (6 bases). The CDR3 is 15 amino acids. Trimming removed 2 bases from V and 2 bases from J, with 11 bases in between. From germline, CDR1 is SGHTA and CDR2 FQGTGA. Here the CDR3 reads CASSLYGGNTDTQYF. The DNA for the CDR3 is TGTGCCAGCAGCTTATATGGGGGCAACACAGATACGCAGTATTTT.

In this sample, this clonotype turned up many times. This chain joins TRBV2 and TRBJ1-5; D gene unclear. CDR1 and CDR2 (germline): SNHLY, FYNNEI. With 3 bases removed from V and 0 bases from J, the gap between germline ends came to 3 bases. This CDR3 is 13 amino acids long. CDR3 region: CASSDGSNQPQHF. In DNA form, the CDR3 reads TGTGCCAGCAGTGACGGTAGCAATCAGCCCCAGCATTTT.

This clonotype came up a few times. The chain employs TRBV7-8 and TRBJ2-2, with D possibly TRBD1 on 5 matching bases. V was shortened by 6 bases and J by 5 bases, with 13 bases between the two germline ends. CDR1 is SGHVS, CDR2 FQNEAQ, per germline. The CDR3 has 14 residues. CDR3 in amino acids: CASSEGAWTGELFF. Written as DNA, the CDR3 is TGTGCCAGCAGTGAAGGGGCGTGGACCGGGGAGCTGTTTTTT.

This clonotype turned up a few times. The DNA for the CDR3 is TGTGCCAGCTCACCTGGGGCCGACAGACCCATATATTTT. Protein: CASSPGADRPIYF. V and J are TRBV18 and TRBJ1-3; D is perhaps TRBD1 (5 bases). CDR1 is KGHSH and CDR2 is LQKENI in the germline V gene. The CDR3 has 13 amino acids. V lost 3 bases, J lost 11 bases, and 14 bases lay in between. Filled out from reference TRBV18 and TRBJ1-3, the complete variable domain reads NAGVMQNPRHLVRRRGQEARLRCSPMKGHSHVYWYRQLPEEGLKFMVYLQKENIIDESGMPKERFSAEFPKEGPSILRIQQVVRGDSAAYFCASSPGADRPIYFGEGSWLTVV.

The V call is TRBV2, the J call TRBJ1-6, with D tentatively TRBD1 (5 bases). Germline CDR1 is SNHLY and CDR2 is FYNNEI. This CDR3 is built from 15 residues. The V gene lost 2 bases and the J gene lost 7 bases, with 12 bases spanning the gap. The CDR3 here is CASSEMRGLNSPLHF. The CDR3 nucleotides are TGTGCCAGCAGTGAAATGAGGGGTTTGAATTCACCCCTCCACTTT.

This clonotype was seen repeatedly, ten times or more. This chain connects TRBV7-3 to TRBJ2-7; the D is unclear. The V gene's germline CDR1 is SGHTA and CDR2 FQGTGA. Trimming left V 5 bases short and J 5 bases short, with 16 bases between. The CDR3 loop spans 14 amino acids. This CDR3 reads CASSPTGPWDEQYF. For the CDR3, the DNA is TGTGCCAGCAGCCCCACGGGCCCTTGGGACGAGCAGTACTTC.

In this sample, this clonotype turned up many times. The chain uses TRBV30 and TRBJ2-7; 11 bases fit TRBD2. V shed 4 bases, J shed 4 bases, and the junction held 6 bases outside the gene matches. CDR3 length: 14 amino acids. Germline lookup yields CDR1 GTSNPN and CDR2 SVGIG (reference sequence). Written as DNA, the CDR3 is TGTGCCTGGAAAACAGGACTAGCGGGTTACGAGCAGTACTTC. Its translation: CAWKTGLAGYEQYF.